Detailed here is one T cell receptor beta chain. The length of the CDR3 is 15 residues. Germline V gene sequence: CDR1 SGHRS, CDR2 YFSETQ. J gave up 2 bases and V 4 bases, and 7 bases lay outside the gene matches. This sample is drawn from a study of T cells in tuberculosis. Here immunoSEQ multiplex PCR was the method, and the copy in TCRdb shows in-frame clones only, minus some. Of 40,000 to 45,000 clones detected, 90% to 95% appear once; the ten largest clones hold less than 2%. The receptor's source is a donor aged 10 to 29 with latent tuberculosis or without tuberculosis infection. Some clones in this sample may be carry-over from other donors' samples. The chain combines TRBV5-1 with TRBJ2-5, with 8 bases identical to TRBD1. Material: PBMCs. DNA of the CDR3: TGCGCCAGCAGCGACCGGGACAGGAAACAAGAGACCCAGTACTTC. Its protein product is CASSDRDRKQETQYF.